Included here is one TCR beta chain sequence, with context. Antigen specificity is unknown. TCRdb fed the reads into MiXCR, producing one record per CDR3 protein. This sample yields about 570,000 distinct CDR3 sequences, of which about 39% are seen a single time; around 46% belongs to the top ten. These data belong to a study of T cell repertoires in cytomegalovirus infection. Study-wide background: CMV epitopes, recently identified HLA-C-restricted and well-studied HLA-B-restricted, were used. A matching HLA type, together with CMV infection, was signaled by public TCR beta signatures.

General study findings and limits: Public TCR beta family frequency separated CMV-and-HLA carriers, including in an independent cohort. It was HLA-C-restricted CMV-specific TCR beta clonotypes that dominated the response ex vivo.

The sequence came from a human donor in good health (CMV status not recorded). Some clones in this sample may be carry-over from other donors' samples. The material sequenced was cultured PBMCs, taken from culture after CMV antigen stimulation.

Here the CDR3 reads CASSTDRPGQQETQYF. The CDR3 coding sequence is TGTGCCAGCAGTACCGACAGGCCGGGGCAACAAGAGACCCAGTACTTC. The chain carries TRBV27 and TRBJ2-5; D perhaps matches TRBD1 (6 bases). The CDR3 has 16 amino acids. The V end lost 5 bases, the J end lost 2 bases, and 18 bases lay between the germline ends. The germline gives CDR1 MNHEY, CDR2 SMNVEV (reference sequence).